This T cell receptor (beta chain) was identified during a study of beta chain features in type 1 diabetes. The CDR3 is made up of 17 amino acids. The germline V gene encodes CDR1 LNHNV and CDR2 YYDKDF (reference sequence). Trimming stripped 6 bases from V and 0 bases from J, with 18 bases between. The whole isolated RNA underwent reverse transcription, so sequencing captured expressed TCRB transcripts. Profiled with immunoSEQ multiplex PCR; TCRdb holds only in-frame clones, not every one. Of 300,000 to 400,000 clones in the sample, roughly 11% are singletons; the top ten hold under 0.02%. The source of this sequence is a young woman in good health. The specimen was naive CD4+ T cells from blood. The chain couples TRBV15 to TRBJ2-1; D not certain. The CDR3 is CATSPASEEYSYNEQFF. The CDR3 DNA reads TGTGCCACCAGTCCAGCATCCGAGGAGTACTCCTACAATGAGCAGTTCTTC.